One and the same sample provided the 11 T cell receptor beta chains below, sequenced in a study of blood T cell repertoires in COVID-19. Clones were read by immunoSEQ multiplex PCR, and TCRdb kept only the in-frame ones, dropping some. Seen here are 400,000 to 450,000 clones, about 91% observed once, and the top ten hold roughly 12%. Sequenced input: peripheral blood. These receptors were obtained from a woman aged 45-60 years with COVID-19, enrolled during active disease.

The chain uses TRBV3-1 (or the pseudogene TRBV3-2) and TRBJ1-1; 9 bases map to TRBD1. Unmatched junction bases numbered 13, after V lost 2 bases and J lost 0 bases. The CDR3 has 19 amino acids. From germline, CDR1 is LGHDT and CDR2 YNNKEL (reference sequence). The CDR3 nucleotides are TGTGCCAGCAGCCAACACCCCCATCAGACAGGGGGGGTGAACACTGAAGCTTTCTTT. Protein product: CASSQHPHQTGGVNTEAFF.

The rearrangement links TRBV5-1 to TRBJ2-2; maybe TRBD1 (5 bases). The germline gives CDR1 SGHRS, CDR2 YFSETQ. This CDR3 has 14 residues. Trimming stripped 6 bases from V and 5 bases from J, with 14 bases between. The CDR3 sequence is CASTQITGTGELFF. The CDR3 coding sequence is TGCGCCAGCACACAGATCACAGGAACCGGGGAGCTGTTTTTT. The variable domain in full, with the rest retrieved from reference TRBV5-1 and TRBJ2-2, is KAGVTQTPRYLIKTRGQQVTLSCSPISGHRSVSWYQQTPGQGLQFLFEYFSETQRNKGNFPGRFSGRQFSNSRSEMNVSTLELGDSALYLCASTQITGTGELFFGEGSRLTVL.

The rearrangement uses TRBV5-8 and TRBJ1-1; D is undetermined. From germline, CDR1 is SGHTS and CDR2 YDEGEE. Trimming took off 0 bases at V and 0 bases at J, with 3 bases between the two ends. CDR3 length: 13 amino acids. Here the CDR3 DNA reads TGTGCCAGCAGCTTGGCTCTGAACACTGAAGCTTTCTTT. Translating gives CASSLALNTEAFF.

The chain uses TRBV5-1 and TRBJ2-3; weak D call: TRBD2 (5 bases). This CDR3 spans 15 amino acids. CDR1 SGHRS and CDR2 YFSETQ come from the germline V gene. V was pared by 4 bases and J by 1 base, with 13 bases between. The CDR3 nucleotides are TGCGCCAGCAGCCAGAGGCCCGGGGGCACAGATACGCAGTATTTT. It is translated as CASSQRPGGTDTQYF. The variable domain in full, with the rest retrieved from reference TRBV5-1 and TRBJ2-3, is KAGVTQTPRYLIKTRGQQVTLSCSPISGHRSVSWYQQTPGQGLQFLFEYFSETQRNKGNFPGRFSGRQFSNSRSEMNVSTLELGDSALYLCASSQRPGGTDTQYFGPGTRLTVL.

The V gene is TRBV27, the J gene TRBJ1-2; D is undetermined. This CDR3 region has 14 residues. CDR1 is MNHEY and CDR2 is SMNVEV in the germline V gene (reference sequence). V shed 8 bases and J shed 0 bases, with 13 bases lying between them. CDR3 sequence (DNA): TGTGCCAGCGGACTCGTGGGAGCTAACTATGGCTACACCTTC. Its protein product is CASGLVGANYGYTF.

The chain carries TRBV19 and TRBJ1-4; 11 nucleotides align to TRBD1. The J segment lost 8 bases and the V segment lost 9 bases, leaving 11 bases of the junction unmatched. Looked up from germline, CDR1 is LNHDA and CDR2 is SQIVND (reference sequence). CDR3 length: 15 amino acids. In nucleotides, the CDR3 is TGTGCCAGCCGACCCTCCGGGACAGGGGGAGAAAAACTGTTTTTT. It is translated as CASRPSGTGGEKLFF. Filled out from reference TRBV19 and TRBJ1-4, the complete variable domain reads DGGITQSPKYLFRKEGQNVTLSCEQNLNHDAMYWYRQDPGQGLRLIYYSQIVNDFQKGDIAEGYSVSREKKESFPLTVTSAQKNPTAFYLCASRPSGTGGEKLFFGSGTQLSVL.

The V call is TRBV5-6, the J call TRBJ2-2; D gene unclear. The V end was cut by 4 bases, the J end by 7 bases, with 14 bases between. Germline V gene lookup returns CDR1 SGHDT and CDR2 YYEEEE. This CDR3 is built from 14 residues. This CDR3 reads CASSLRRVLGELFF. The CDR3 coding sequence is TGTGCCAGCAGCCTCCGACGGGTTCTCGGGGAGCTGTTTTTT.

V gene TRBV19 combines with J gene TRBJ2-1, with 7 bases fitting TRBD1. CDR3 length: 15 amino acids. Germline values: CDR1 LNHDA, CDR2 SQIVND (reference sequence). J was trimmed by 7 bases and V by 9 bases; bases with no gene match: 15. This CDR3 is CASGTDRANLNEQFF. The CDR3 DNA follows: TGTGCCAGCGGGACAGATCGGGCCAATTTGAATGAGCAGTTCTTC.

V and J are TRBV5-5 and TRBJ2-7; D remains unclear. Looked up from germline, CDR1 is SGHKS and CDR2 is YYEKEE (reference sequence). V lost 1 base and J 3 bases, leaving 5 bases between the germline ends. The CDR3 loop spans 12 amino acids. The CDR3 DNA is TGTGCCAGCAGCTTGATCGGCTACGAGCAGTACTTC. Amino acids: CASSLIGYEQYF.

The CDR3 is CASSLTGNNSPLHF. The CDR3 DNA follows: TGTGCCAGCAGCCTCACAGGGAATAATTCACCCCTCCACTTT. V is TRBV9 and J is TRBJ1-6, with D possibly matching TRBD1 (6 bases). Germline CDR1 SGDLS, CDR2 YYNGEE. CDR3 length: 14 residues. V lost 4 bases and J lost 5, with 10 bases in between.

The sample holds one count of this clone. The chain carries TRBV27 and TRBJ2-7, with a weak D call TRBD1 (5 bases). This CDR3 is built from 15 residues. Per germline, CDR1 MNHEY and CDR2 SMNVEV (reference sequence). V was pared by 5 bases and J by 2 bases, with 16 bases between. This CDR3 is CASSPAGRGTYEQYF. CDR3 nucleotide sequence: TGTGCCAGCAGTCCGGCAGGGCGAGGTACCTACGAGCAGTACTTC.